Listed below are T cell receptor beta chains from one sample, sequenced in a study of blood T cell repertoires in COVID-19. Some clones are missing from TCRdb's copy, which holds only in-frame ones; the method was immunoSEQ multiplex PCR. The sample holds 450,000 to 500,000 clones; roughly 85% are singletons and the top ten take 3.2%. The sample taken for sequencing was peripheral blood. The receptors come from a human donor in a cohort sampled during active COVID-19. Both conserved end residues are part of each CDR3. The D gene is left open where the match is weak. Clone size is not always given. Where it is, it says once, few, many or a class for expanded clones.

DNA: TGCGCCAGCAGTGAGAATCAGGGATGGTCACCCCTCCACTTT
CDR3: CASSENQGWSPLHF
J: TRBJ1-6
size: few
V: TRBV10-1
D: -
length: 14

DNA: TGCGCCAGCAGCCAAAACAGGGTGCGCAACTATGGCTACACCTTC
CDR3: CASSQNRVRNYGYTF
J: TRBJ1-2
size: -
V: TRBV4-3
D: -
length: 15

DNA: TGTGCTAGTGGCCTTACGGACAGGAGATATGGCTACACCTTC
CDR3: CASGLTDRRYGYTF
J: TRBJ1-2
size: -
V: TRBV12-5
D: TRBD1
length: 14

DNA: TGTGCCAGCCGTCCCGGGACAGCTAATGAAAAACTGTTTTTT
CDR3: CASRPGTANEKLFF
J: TRBJ1-4
size: -
V: TRBV27
D: TRBD1
length: 14

DNA: TGTGCCAGCAGTACCATTTCAGGGGGAAATAATTCACCCCTCCACTTT
CDR3: CASSTISGGNNSPLHF
J: TRBJ1-6
size: -
V: TRBV27
D: TRBD1
length: 16

DNA: TGTGCCAGCAGCTCCGGACGGGGTGGACCGAATTCACCCCTCCACTTT
CDR3: CASSSGRGGPNSPLHF
J: TRBJ1-6
size: few
V: TRBV7-9
D: -
length: 16

DNA: TGCGCCAGCAGGCTCCCGGACGGAGGGGATGAGCAGTTCTTC
CDR3: CASRLPDGGDEQFF
J: TRBJ2-1
size: -
V: TRBV5-1
D: -
length: 14

DNA: TGTGCCAGTAGTACCCGACTCGATTACTCTGGGGCCAACGTCCTGACTTTC
CDR3: CASSTRLDYSGANVLTF
J: TRBJ2-6
size: -
V: TRBV19
D: -
length: 17

DNA: TGTGCCAGCAGGGCCAATAGGGGCGGAGAGACCCAGTACTTC
CDR3: CASRANRGGETQYF
J: TRBJ2-5
size: -
V: TRBV6-5
D: -
length: 14

DNA: TGTGCCAGCAGCCGAGGGGAGCGGGGGATCACAGATACGCAGTATTTT
CDR3: CASSRGERGITDTQYF
J: TRBJ2-3
size: -
V: TRBV7-8
D: TRBD2
length: 16

DNA: TGTGCCAGCAGTGCCCGAAGACAGGGGGTTTTGGGGCCCCAGCATTTT
CDR3: CASSARRQGVLGPQHF
J: TRBJ1-5
size: -
V: TRBV5-6
D: TRBD1
length: 16

DNA: TGTGCCACAAGAACAGGGGGTATAACCTATAATTCACCCCTCCACTTT
CDR3: CATRTGGITYNSPLHF
J: TRBJ1-6
size: -
V: TRBV24-1
D: TRBD1
length: 16

DNA: TGTGCCAGTCGGGAGACAGGGAGCACAGATACGCAGTATTTT
CDR3: CASRETGSTDTQYF
J: TRBJ2-3
size: -
V: TRBV19
D: -
length: 14

DNA: TGTGCCTGGAGTGTAACAGGGCGTGGAAACACCATATATTTT
CDR3: CAWSVTGRGNTIYF
J: TRBJ1-3
size: -
V: TRBV30
D: -
length: 14

DNA: TGTGCCAGCAGCGTAGGACTAGCTCCTCACAATGAGCAGTTCTTC
CDR3: CASSVGLAPHNEQFF
J: TRBJ2-1
size: -
V: TRBV9
D: TRBD2
length: 15

DNA: TGCGCCAGCAGCTTGGTAGGCGCAGGGGCAGCCGGGGAGCTGTTTTTT
CDR3: CASSLVGAGAAGELFF
J: TRBJ2-2
size: -
V: TRBV5-1
D: -
length: 16

DNA: TGTGCCAGCAGCGCGACAGGGGCGGAAAACATTCAGTACTTC
CDR3: CASSATGAENIQYF
J: TRBJ2-4
size: -
V: TRBV7-2
D: TRBD1
length: 14

DNA: TGTGCTAGTGGTTTGGGTGCCATGGGGATGACAGGGACTGAAGCTTTCTTT
CDR3: CASGLGAMGMTGTEAFF
J: TRBJ1-1
size: -
V: TRBV12-5
D: TRBD1
length: 17

DNA: TGTGCCAGCAGCTTAGGGGGCCACGAGCAGTACTTC
CDR3: CASSLGGHEQYF
J: TRBJ2-7
size: -
V: TRBV7-9
D: -
length: 12

DNA: TGTGCCAGCAGCTTAACGGGGGGTCAAGAGACCCAGTACTTC
CDR3: CASSLTGGQETQYF
J: TRBJ2-5
size: -
V: TRBV7-3
D: -
length: 14

DNA: TGCGCCAGCAGCTTGAGGACTAGCGGGAGCTACGAGCAGTACTTC
CDR3: CASSLRTSGSYEQYF
J: TRBJ2-7
size: -
V: TRBV5-1
D: TRBD2
length: 15

DNA: TGCGCCAGCAGCTTGCGGGGAACAACTAATGAAAAACTGTTTTTT
CDR3: CASSLRGTTNEKLFF
J: TRBJ1-4
size: -
V: TRBV5-1
D: -
length: 15

DNA: TGTGCCAGCAGATTAACAGACCCCTATGGCTACACCTTC
CDR3: CASRLTDPYGYTF
J: TRBJ1-2
size: -
V: TRBV28
D: -
length: 13

DNA: TGTGCCAGCAGTGAAGCGACAAGGGGGGGCACTGAAGCTTTCTTT
CDR3: CASSEATRGGTEAFF
J: TRBJ1-1
size: -
V: TRBV2
D: -
length: 15

DNA: TGTGCCAGCAGCCGATTTCAGGTGATGAACACTGAAGCTTTCTTT
CDR3: CASSRFQVMNTEAFF
J: TRBJ1-1
size: -
V: TRBV6-5
D: -
length: 15

DNA: TGTGCCAGCAGCGTAGCTCTAGCGGGAGTAGGTGAGCAGTTCTTC
CDR3: CASSVALAGVGEQFF
J: TRBJ2-1
size: -
V: TRBV9
D: TRBD2
length: 15

DNA: TGTGCCAGCAGTTATTCGGGACTCCCCTACGAGCAGTACTTC
CDR3: CASSYSGLPYEQYF
J: TRBJ2-7
size: -
V: TRBV6-5
D: -
length: 14

DNA: TGTGCCAGCAGTTCGTCAGGGGAGGGCGGCTACACCTTC
CDR3: CASSSSGEGGYTF
J: TRBJ1-2
size: -
V: TRBV6-5
D: -
length: 13

DNA: TGTGCCAGCAGCTTTCGGACAGGGGTTTCCTACGAGCAGTACTTC
CDR3: CASSFRTGVSYEQYF
J: TRBJ2-7
size: -
V: TRBV7-2
D: TRBD1
length: 15

DNA: TGTGCCAGCAGCGTGGGACAGGAAGCTTCCTACGAGCAGTACTTC
CDR3: CASSVGQEASYEQYF
J: TRBJ2-7
size: -
V: TRBV9
D: TRBD1
length: 15

DNA: TGTGCCAGCAGCGTAGCCCCCCGTTATGGCTACACCTTC
CDR3: CASSVAPRYGYTF
J: TRBJ1-2
size: few
V: TRBV9
D: -
length: 13

DNA: TGTGCCAGCAGCCCCTGGACTAGCGGGACAGATACGCAGTATTTT
CDR3: CASSPWTSGTDTQYF
J: TRBJ2-3
size: once
V: TRBV27
D: TRBD2
length: 15

DNA: TGTGCCAGCAGCCCAAAATACCCTCATATCCAGAATCAGCCCCAGCATTTT
CDR3: CASSPKYPHIQNQPQHF
J: TRBJ1-5
size: -
V: TRBV7-3
D: -
length: 17

DNA: TGTGCCAGCAGCTTAGTGGGCAGCCAGTACGAGCAGTACTTC
CDR3: CASSLVGSQYEQYF
J: TRBJ2-7
size: -
V: TRBV7-9
D: -
length: 14

DNA: TGTGCCAGCAGCTTCCTAACCGGGCCCGGGGGGGGCTACACCTTC
CDR3: CASSFLTGPGGGYTF
J: TRBJ1-2
size: -
V: TRBV11-2
D: -
length: 15

DNA: TGTGCCAGTAGCCCCGCCGGGACTAGCGGGAGAAGCACAGATACGCAGTATTTT
CDR3: CASSPAGTSGRSTDTQYF
J: TRBJ2-3
size: -
V: TRBV19
D: TRBD2
length: 18

DNA: TGTGCCAGCAGTGTAGAGCGGGAAGAGACCCAGTACTTC
CDR3: CASSVEREETQYF
J: TRBJ2-5
size: -
V: TRBV7-3
D: -
length: 13

DNA: TGTGCCAGCAGCTTGGGTGCAGGGGGAACCACAGATACGCAGTATTTT
CDR3: CASSLGAGGTTDTQYF
J: TRBJ2-3
size: -
V: TRBV7-9
D: TRBD1
length: 16

DNA: TGTGCCAGCAGCTTGGGTGACAGGGTAGGAGAAAAACTGTTTTTT
CDR3: CASSLGDRVGEKLFF
J: TRBJ1-4
size: -
V: TRBV5-5
D: TRBD1
length: 15

DNA: TGCAGTGCTAGTTCCCCCCCGGGACTAGCGGGCACAGATACGCAGTATTTT
CDR3: CSASSPPGLAGTDTQYF
J: TRBJ2-3
size: -
V: TRBV20-1
D: TRBD2
length: 17

DNA: TGCCTAAAACGGGGAGCCGGGGAGCTGTTTTTT
CDR3: CLKRGAGELFF
J: TRBJ2-2
size: -
V: TRBV20-1
D: -
length: 11

DNA: TGTGCCAGCAGTTTAGTAGTCAGCAATCAGCCCCAGCATTTT
CDR3: CASSLVVSNQPQHF
J: TRBJ1-5
size: -
V: TRBV27
D: -
length: 14

DNA: TGTGCCAGCAGTTCCGACAGGGCGGGTGGCTACACCTTC
CDR3: CASSSDRAGGYTF
J: TRBJ1-2
size: -
V: TRBV6-6
D: TRBD1
length: 13

DNA: TGTGCCAGCAGTTCGACGACTACAGGGGGTGCCCCTGAAGCTTTCTTT
CDR3: CASSSTTTGGAPEAFF
J: TRBJ1-1
size: once
V: TRBV6-6
D: TRBD1
length: 16

DNA: TGCGCCAGCAGTCAAGGACTTCCCGTGGATACGCAGTATTTT
CDR3: CASSQGLPVDTQYF
J: TRBJ2-3
size: -
V: TRBV23-1
D: -
length: 14